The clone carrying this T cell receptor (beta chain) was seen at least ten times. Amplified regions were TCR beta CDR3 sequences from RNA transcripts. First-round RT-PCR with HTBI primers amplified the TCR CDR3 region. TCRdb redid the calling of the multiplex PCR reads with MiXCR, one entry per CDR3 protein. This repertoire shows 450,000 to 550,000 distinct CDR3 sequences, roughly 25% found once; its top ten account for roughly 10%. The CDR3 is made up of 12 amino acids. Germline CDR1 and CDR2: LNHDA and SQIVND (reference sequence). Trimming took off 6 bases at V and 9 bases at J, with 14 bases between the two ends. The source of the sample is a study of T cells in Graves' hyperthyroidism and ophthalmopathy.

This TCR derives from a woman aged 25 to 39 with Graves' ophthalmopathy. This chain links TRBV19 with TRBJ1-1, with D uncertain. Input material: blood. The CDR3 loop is CASRSAERQAFF. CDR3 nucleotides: TGTGCCAGTAGGTCCGCAGAGAGACAAGCTTTCTTT.